This T cell receptor (beta chain) was identified during a study of tumor and adjacent non-tumor tissue in lung cancer. This clonotype has ten or more counts. The CDR3 spans 14 residues. The germline V gene has CDR1 DFQATT and CDR2 SNEGSKA (reference sequence). With V trimmed by 2 bases and J by 1 base, 3 bases remained unmatched. No cell sorting was done before RNA was extracted from the tissue. TCRbeta libraries were built with three rounds of nested PCR, modified from ARM-PCR. TCRdb redid the calling of the multiplex PCR reads with MiXCR, one entry per CDR3 protein. The table has some 99,000 distinct CDR3 sequences, 75% seen once.

The gene calls are TRBV20-1 and TRBJ2-5; TRBD2 matches 8 bases. The sample comprised lung tumor tissue. The clonotype originates from a woman aged 55-75 years with non-small cell lung cancer. The CDR3: CSARLSGAQETQYF. The CDR3 DNA reads TGCAGTGCTAGACTTAGCGGGGCCCAAGAGACCCAGTACTTC.